These T cell receptor beta chains were read from a single sample in a study of T-cell reconstitution after alpha-beta-depleted transplantation in children. TCRdb ran MiXCR on the PCR reads and lists one entry per CDR3 protein. The table lists about 300,000 distinct CDR3 sequences, roughly a tenth of them singletons. The sequencing used PBMCs, collected before TCRalphabeta/CD19-depleted stem cell transplant. These receptors were collected from a boy younger than two with acute myeloid leukemia, due to receive a stem cell transplant. CDR3s include the opening cysteine and the closing phenylalanine or tryptophan. A D gene is named only where the DNA matches it firmly. Not all rows give a size; the values are once, few, many and, for expanded clones, a class.

>NA|many|TRBV5-5|TRBJ2-2
CASSLATGINTGELFF
TGTGCCAGCAGCTTGGCTACAGGGATCAACACCGGGGAGCTGTTTTTT
>NA|many|TRBV7-9|TRBJ1-1
CASSLGTGTTEAFF
TGTGCCAGCAGCTTAGGAACAGGGACCACTGAAGCTTTCTTT
>NA|many|TRBV29-1|TRBJ1-3
CSVETDFSGNTIYF
TGCAGCGTGGAGACGGACTTCTCTGGAAACACCATATATTTT
>NA|many|TRBV6-5|TRBJ1-2
CASSYSQGNYGYTF
TGTGCCAGCAGTTACTCACAGGGTAACTATGGCTACACCTTC
>TRBD1|NA|TRBV9|TRBJ1-1
CASSRDSWNTEAFF
TGTGCCAGCAGCCGGGACAGCTGGAACACTGAAGCTTTCTTT
>TRBD2|many|TRBV6-2/TRBV6-3|TRBJ2-7
CASSLGLVDEQYF
TGTGCCAGCAGTCTGGGACTAGTAGACGAGCAGTACTTC
>NA|few|TRBV18|TRBJ2-7
CASSPLRGGPYEQYF
TGTGCCAGCTCACCACTAAGGGGGGGCCCCTACGAGCAGTACTTC
>TRBD1|many|TRBV29-1|TRBJ2-5
CSVTLQGSENF
TGCAGCGTGACTCTACAGGGGTCGGAAAACTTC
>NA|many|TRBV5-5|TRBJ1-5
CASSLSGNQPQHF
TGTGCCAGCAGCTTGTCAGGCAATCAGCCCCAGCATTTT
>TRBD1|many|TRBV10-3|TRBJ1-6
CAIRGQAKNSPLHF
TGTGCCATCAGAGGACAGGCGAAGAATTCACCCCTCCACTTT
>NA|many|TRBV7-9|TRBJ2-7
CASSLVTGYEQYF
TGTGCCAGCAGCTTAGTTACGGGTTACGAGCAGTACTTC
>NA|NA|TRBV11-1|TRBJ2-4
CASTQTSATELAKNIQYF
TGTGCCAGCACCCAAACTTCCGCGACAGAGCTAGCCAAAAACATTCAGTACTTC
>NA|many|TRBV5-1|TRBJ1-5
CASSLEGPNQPQHF
TGCGCCAGCAGCTTGGAGGGTCCAAATCAGCCCCAGCATTTT
>NA|many|TRBV28|TRBJ1-2
CASSLTRFYGYTF
TGTGCCAGCAGTTTAACGCGTTTCTATGGCTACACCTTC
>NA|few|TRBV28|TRBJ2-5
CASSRDRETQYF
TGTGCCAGCAGTCGCGACAGGGAGACCCAGTACTTC
>NA|NA|TRBV7-3|TRBJ2-2
CASSLRPAVNTGELFF
TGTGCCAGCAGCTTACGTCCAGCGGTGAACACCGGGGAGCTGTTTTTT
>NA|many|TRBV5-1|TRBJ1-1
CASSPNGPPEAFF
TGCGCCAGCAGCCCTAACGGACCCCCTGAAGCTTTCTTT
>NA|many|TRBV20-1|TRBJ2-2
CSARDPGRELFF
TGCAGTGCTAGAGATCCCGGGAGGGAGCTGTTTTTT
>NA|few|TRBV20-1|TRBJ1-5
CSASTGYKNQPQHF
TGCAGTGCCTCAACAGGGTACAAAAATCAGCCCCAGCATTTT
>TRBD2|many|TRBV11-2|TRBJ2-3
CASSLGGGRGTDTQYF
TGTGCCAGCAGCTTAGGGGGCGGGAGAGGCACAGATACGCAGTATTTT
>NA|many|TRBV27|TRBJ2-3
CASSPYHTDTQYF
TGTGCCAGCAGTCCTTATCACACAGATACGCAGTATTTT
>TRBD1|many|TRBV6-5|TRBJ1-4
CASSWDRGSNEKLFF
TGTGCCAGCAGTTGGGACAGGGGATCTAATGAAAAACTGTTTTTT